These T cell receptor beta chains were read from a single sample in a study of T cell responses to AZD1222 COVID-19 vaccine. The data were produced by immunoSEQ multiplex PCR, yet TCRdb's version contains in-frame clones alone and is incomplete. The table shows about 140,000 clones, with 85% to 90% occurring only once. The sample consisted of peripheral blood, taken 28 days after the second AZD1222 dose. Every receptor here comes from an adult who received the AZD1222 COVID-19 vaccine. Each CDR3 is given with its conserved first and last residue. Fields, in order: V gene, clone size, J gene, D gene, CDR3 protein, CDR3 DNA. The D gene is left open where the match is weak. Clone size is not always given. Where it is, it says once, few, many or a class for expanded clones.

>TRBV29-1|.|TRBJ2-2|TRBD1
CSVGQGTGELFF
TGCAGCGTTGGACAGGGCACCGGGGAGCTGTTTTTT
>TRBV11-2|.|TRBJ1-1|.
CASSLGVNTEAFF
TGTGCCAGCAGCTTAGGAGTGAACACTGAAGCTTTCTTT
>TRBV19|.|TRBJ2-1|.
CASSPTVGVSYNEQFF
TGTGCCAGTAGTCCCACAGTAGGGGTCTCCTACAATGAGCAGTTCTTC
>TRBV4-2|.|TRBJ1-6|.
CASSAGDSPLHF
TGTGCCAGCAGCGCCGGGGATTCACCCCTCCACTTT
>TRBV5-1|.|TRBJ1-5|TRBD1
CASSTTGGNQPQHF
TGCGCCAGCAGCACTACAGGGGGCAATCAGCCCCAGCATTTT
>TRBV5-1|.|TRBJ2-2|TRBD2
CASSSDAGTSASTGELFF
TGCGCCAGCAGCTCAGACGCCGGGACTAGCGCGAGCACCGGGGAGCTGTTTTTT
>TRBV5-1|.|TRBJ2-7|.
CASSLGGKEYNYEQYF
TGCGCCAGCAGCTTGGGGGGAAAGGAGTACAACTACGAGCAGTACTTC
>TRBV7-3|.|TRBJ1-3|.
CASSGDSGNTIYF
TGTGCCAGCAGCGGGGACTCTGGAAACACCATATATTTT
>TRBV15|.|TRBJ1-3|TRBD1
CATSRQQGAAGNTIYF
TGTGCCACCAGCAGACAACAGGGGGCGGCTGGAAACACCATATATTTT
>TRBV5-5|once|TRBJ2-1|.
CASRNHLGQSYNEQFF
TGTGCCAGCAGGAACCACCTAGGACAATCCTACAATGAGCAGTTCTTC
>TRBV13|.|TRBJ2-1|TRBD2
CASSPGTSTYNEQFF
TGTGCCAGCAGCCCCGGGACTAGCACCTACAATGAGCAGTTCTTC
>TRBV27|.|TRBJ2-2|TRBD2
CASRQKAGVAGELFF
TGTGCCAGCAGGCAAAAAGCGGGAGTCGCCGGGGAGCTGTTTTTT
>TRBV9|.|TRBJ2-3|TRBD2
CASSVAGGGRGFTDTQYF
TGTGCCAGCAGCGTAGCGGGAGGAGGGAGGGGATTCACAGATACGCAGTATTTT
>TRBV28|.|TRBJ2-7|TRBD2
CASTAGGAWEQYF
TGTGCCAGCACGGCCGGGGGGGCGTGGGAGCAGTACTTC
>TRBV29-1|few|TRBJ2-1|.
CSVERGFSYNEQFF
TGCAGCGTTGAAAGAGGGTTTAGTTACAATGAGCAGTTCTTC
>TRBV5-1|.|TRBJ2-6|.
CASSLFGVSGANVLTF
TGCGCCAGCAGCTTGTTTGGGGTCTCTGGGGCCAACGTCCTGACTTTC
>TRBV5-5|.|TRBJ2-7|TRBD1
CASSFTETGYGDEQYF
TGTGCCAGCAGCTTCACCGAGACAGGGTATGGCGACGAGCAGTACTTC
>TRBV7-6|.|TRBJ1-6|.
CASSFPLGGVYNSPLHF
TGTGCCAGCAGCTTCCCCCTGGGGGGTGTGTATAATTCACCCCTCCACTTT
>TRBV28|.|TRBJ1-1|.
CASSLDRAKAFF
TGTGCCAGCAGTCTTGACAGAGCGAAAGCTTTCTTT
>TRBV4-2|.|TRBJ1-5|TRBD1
CASSQSTGEQPQHF
TGTGCCAGCAGCCAATCGACAGGGGAACAGCCCCAGCATTTT
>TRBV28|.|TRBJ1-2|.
CASTTSFHGYTF
TGTGCCAGCACTACCAGTTTCCATGGCTACACCTTC
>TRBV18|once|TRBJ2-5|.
CASSPRSSLETQYF
TGTGCCAGCTCACCACGGAGTTCTCTAGAGACCCAGTACTTC
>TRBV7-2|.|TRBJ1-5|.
CASSQSSAGFQPQHF
TGTGCCAGCAGCCAAAGTTCCGCGGGGTTTCAGCCCCAGCATTTT
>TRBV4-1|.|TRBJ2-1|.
CASSQVYGLNEQFF
TGCGCCAGCAGCCAAGTCTATGGGCTCAATGAGCAGTTCTTC
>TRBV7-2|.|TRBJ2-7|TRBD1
CASSTPGGTYEQYF
TGTGCCAGCAGCACCCCAGGGGGAACCTACGAGCAGTACTTC
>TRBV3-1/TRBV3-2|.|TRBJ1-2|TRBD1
CASSLNPGQGYGYTF
TGTGCCAGCAGCCTCAACCCGGGACAGGGCTATGGCTACACCTTC
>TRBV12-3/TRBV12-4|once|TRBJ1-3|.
CASSWWSGNTIYF
TGTGCCAGCAGTTGGTGGAGTGGAAACACCATATATTTT
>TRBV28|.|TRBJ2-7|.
CASSLVGQGSYEQYF
TGTGCCAGCAGTTTAGTGGGCCAGGGCTCCTACGAGCAGTACTTC
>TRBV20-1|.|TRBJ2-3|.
CSARDKAQYF
TGCAGTGCTAGAGATAAGGCGCAGTATTTT
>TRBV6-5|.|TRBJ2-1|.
CASRPRGYNEQFF
TGTGCCAGTCGACCCAGGGGATACAATGAGCAGTTCTTC
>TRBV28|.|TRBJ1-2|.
CASTGSPRPRFGASGYTF
TGTGCCAGCACCGGATCCCCGCGGCCCCGATTCGGGGCTAGTGGCTACACCTTC
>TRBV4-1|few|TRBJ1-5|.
CASSQVTWQPQHF
TGCGCCAGCAGCCAAGTTACCTGGCAGCCCCAGCATTTT